The T cell receptor (beta chain) under discussion was sequenced for a study of radiotherapy plus CTLA-4 blockade in lung cancer. Turning to the study itself: For approximately 17% of patients, objective responses occurred, and about 33% had disease control. Findings and limits, study-wide: Blood TCR clones of tumor origin expanded after radiotherapy plus ipilimumab.

Looked up from germline, CDR1 is SGDLS and CDR2 is YYNGEE. V shed 3 bases and J 4 bases; nucleotides not matched to a gene: 8. The CDR3 runs to 16 residues. A word on this clone: Its antigen is currently unknown.

Profiled with immunoSEQ multiplex PCR; TCRdb holds only in-frame clones, not every one. Counted here are more than 40,000 clones, 73% occurring once; the ten biggest clones make up 3.5%. The source of this sequence is a human donor with non-small cell lung cancer who had a complete response to radiotherapy plus ipilimumab. The genes are TRBV9 and TRBJ1-3, with 9 nucleotides matching TRBD1. The material sequenced was peripheral blood, taken from a patient treated with radiotherapy plus ipilimumab. CDR3 DNA: TGTGCCAGCAGCGCCGGGACAGGGAGCGTCGGAAACACCATATATTTT. It specifies CASSAGTGSVGNTIYF. The variable domain in full, with the rest retrieved from reference TRBV9 and TRBJ1-3, is DSGVTQTPKHLITATGQRVTLRCSPRSGDLSVYWYQQSLDQGLQFLIQYYNGEERAKGNILERFSAQQFPDLHSELNLSSLELGDSALYFCASSAGTGSVGNTIYFGEGSWLTVV.